One and the same sample provided the 26 T cell receptor beta chains below, sequenced in a study of T-cell reconstitution after alpha-beta-depleted transplantation in children. Preparation of the TCRbeta library was carried out with unique molecular identifiers. In TCRdb, the PCR reads were re-called with MiXCR into one record per CDR3 protein. The sample shows roughly 240,000 distinct CDR3 sequences, approximately 8.9% of them seen only once. Sequenced here: PBMCs, mostly from graft donor cells, sampled 180 days after TCRalphabeta/CD19-depleted stem cell transplant. The receptors shown here come from a male patient under 18 who had a stem cell transplant for acute lymphoblastic leukemia, so the T cells may come from the graft donor.

The table lists this clonotype with many counts. The V and J genes are TRBV20-1 and TRBJ2-3, with D uncertain. The germline V gene has CDR1 DFQATT and CDR2 SNEGSKA (reference sequence). The V gene lost 2 bases and the J gene lost 2 bases, with 11 bases spanning the gap. The CDR3 covers 14 residues. The CDR3 nucleotides are TGCAGTGCTAGACCTCCGGGCCTCACAGATACGCAGTATTTT. Its protein product is CSARPPGLTDTQYF.

This clonotype was found many times. The chain combines TRBV7-9 with TRBJ2-5; 11 bases fit TRBD2. This CDR3 is built from 15 residues. CDR1 and CDR2 from the germline V gene are SEHNR and FQNEAQ (reference sequence). V shed 6 bases and J 4 bases; nucleotides not matched to a gene: 7. The CDR3 DNA follows: TGTGCCAGCAGATCTCCTAGCGGGGGGCGAGAGACCCAGTACTTC. Encoded protein: CASRSPSGGRETQYF.

About this clonotype: A much larger clone differs by one base, so this may be a read error. Because it lacks the conserved phenylalanine or tryptophan at the end, this CDR3 is likely a read error. CDR3 DNA sequence: TGCAGTGCCCTTGAGAGACTCGGATTCCAAGAGACCCAGTACGTC. Translated, it gives CSALERLGFQETQYV. The rearrangement uses TRBV20-1 and TRBJ2-5; no reliable D call. The ends were cut back, 6 bases at V and 1 base at J, with 18 bases in the middle. Germline values: CDR1 DFQATT, CDR2 SNEGSKA (reference sequence). The CDR3 is 15 residues long.

This clonotype was counted ten times or more. This sequence joins TRBV7-6 and TRBJ1-1; possible D gene TRBD1, 5 bases. The V and J ends lost 1 base and 0 bases respectively, with 12 bases between them. The CDR3 runs to 16 residues. Germline values: CDR1 SGHVS, CDR2 FNYEAQ. DNA of the CDR3: TGTGCCAGCAGCTTAGGGGGGACCGCTGTGAACACTGAAGCTTTCTTT. Its protein product is CASSLGGTAVNTEAFF.

This clonotype has ten or more counts. The chain uses TRBV29-1 and TRBJ2-7; 7 bases match TRBD1. After removal of 5 bases from V and 5 bases from J, the junction contained 9 bases not matched to a gene. The CDR3 is 13 residues long. Germline V lookup: CDR1 SQVTM, CDR2 ANQGSEA. The CDR3 DNA sequence: TGCAGCGTTAGGGGACAGCCTCCCCACGAGCAGTACTTC. Its protein is CSVRGQPPHEQYF.

This clonotype was seen at least ten times. The chain employs TRBV6-2 or TRBV6-3 and TRBJ1-4; D is possibly TRBD1 (5 bases). V lost 2 bases and J 5 bases, leaving 12 bases between the germline ends. This CDR3 has 15 amino acids. Germline V gene lookup returns CDR1 MNHEY and CDR2 SVGEGT. CDR3 sequence: CASSYLGLRNEKLFF. DNA of the CDR3: TGTGCCAGCAGTTACCTGGGGCTGCGCAATGAAAAACTGTTTTTT.

This clonotype appeared many times. V and J are TRBV20-1 and TRBJ1-2, with 10 bases aligning to TRBD1. Per germline, CDR1 DFQATT and CDR2 SNEGSKA (reference sequence). This CDR3 spans 14 amino acids. Trimming removed 6 bases from V and 4 bases from J; junction bases left unmatched: 8. The CDR3 protein is CSAMDRDRGYGYTF. The CDR3 bases are TGCAGTGCGATGGACAGGGACAGGGGCTATGGCTACACCTTC.

The table lists this clonotype with many counts. J is TRBJ2-3 and V is TRBV20-1; D gene unclear. CDR1 and CDR2 (germline): DFQATT, SNEGSKA (reference sequence). Between the trimmed V and J ends, which lost 4 bases and 4 bases, there was a span of 15 bases. The CDR3 spans 14 residues. The CDR3 DNA is TGCAGTGCTAACTCCCTTAAAAGGGCAGATACGCAGTATTTT. Translated, it gives CSANSLKRADTQYF.

This clonotype was detected many times. V usage is TRBV28 and J usage is TRBJ2-1; D is uncertain. The CDR3 is 11 amino acids. Trimming pared 3 bases from V and 8 bases from J, leaving 5 bases between. Germline CDR1 MDHEN, CDR2 SYDVKM. CDR3 sequence (DNA): TGTGCCAGCAGTTTTGTATATGAGCAGTTCTTC. This gives the protein CASSFVYEQFF.

This clonotype was counted many times. The J gene is TRBJ2-2, the V gene TRBV20-1, with 8 bases aligning to TRBD1. Per the germline V gene, CDR1 is DFQATT and CDR2 is SNEGSKA (reference sequence). Trimming at V came to 3 bases and at J to 6 bases, leaving 3 bases not matched to a gene. The CDR3 has 13 residues. The CDR3, as DNA: TGCAGTGCTAGTACCAGGGGGCCCGGGGAGCTGTTTTTT. It specifies CSASTRGPGELFF.

This clonotype was observed at least ten times. V and J are TRBV29-1 and TRBJ2-1; 8 positions agree with TRBD1. This CDR3 is 16 amino acids long. From germline, CDR1 is SQVTM and CDR2 ANQGSEA. V was pared by 2 bases and J by 0 bases, with 6 bases of the junction left unmatched. The CDR3: CSVETRTGSSYNEQFF. CDR3 DNA: TGCAGCGTTGAAACCCGGACAGGGAGCTCCTACAATGAGCAGTTCTTC.

This clonotype was seen at least ten times. The genes are TRBV5-1 and TRBJ2-2, with 9 bases matching TRBD1. The CDR3 is made up of 16 amino acids. After removal of 4 bases from V and 2 bases from J, the junction contained 6 bases not matched to a gene. The germline CDR1 and CDR2 sequences are SGHRS and YFSETQ. CDR3 nucleotides: TGCGCCAGCAGCCCCCCGGGACAGGGCAACACCGGGGAGCTGTTTTTT. Translation gives CASSPPGQGNTGELFF.

The table lists this clonotype with many counts. V gene TRBV29-1 combines with J gene TRBJ1-1, with D possibly being TRBD1 (6 bases). CDR1 is SQVTM, CDR2 ANQGSEA, per germline. This CDR3 region has 16 residues. Trimming took off 4 bases at V and 0 bases at J, with 18 bases between the two ends. For the CDR3, the DNA is TGCAGCGTTGGAATAGGAGGGGGGCTAATGAACACTGAAGCTTTCTTT. Translation: CSVGIGGGLMNTEAFF.

This clonotype has at least ten counts. The CDR3 sequence: CASSLDRGQTLHF. The CDR3 coding sequence is TGTGCCAGCAGCTTAGACAGGGGGCAGACCCTCCACTTT. The V call is TRBV11-2, the J call TRBJ1-6; 8 bases line up with TRBD1. In germline, CDR1 is SGHAT, CDR2 FQNNGV. CDR3 length equals 13 residues. Germline trimming cut 0 bases from V and 14 bases from J; bases unmatched to any gene: 3.

This clonotype was seen ten or more times. J is TRBJ1-5 and V is TRBV7-2; D is ambiguous. The CDR3 is 13 residues long. Germline CDR1 reads SGHTA; CDR2 reads FQGNSA. Between the trimmed V and J ends, which lost 3 bases and 7 bases, there was a span of 10 bases. The CDR3 region is CASSFQTYQPQHF. The CDR3 DNA reads as TGTGCCAGCAGCTTTCAGACCTACCAGCCCCAGCATTTT.

There are many counts of this clonotype. The chain recombines TRBV29-1 with TRBJ1-2, with a weak D call TRBD1 (5 bases). V was clipped by 1 base and J by 3 bases, with 12 bases between them. The CDR3 covers 14 residues. CDR1 SQVTM and CDR2 ANQGSEA come from the germline V gene. CDR3 residues: CSVEGAREDYGYTF. Here the CDR3 DNA reads TGCAGCGTTGAAGGCGCCAGGGAGGACTATGGCTACACCTTC.

This clonotype was detected many times. The chain has TRBV29-1 and TRBJ1-3, with D perhaps matching TRBD1 (5 bases). Germline CDR1 and CDR2: SQVTM and ANQGSEA. The CDR3 spans 12 residues. V lost 4 bases and J 3 bases, leaving 7 bases between the germline ends. This CDR3 reads CSVAGVGNTIYF. CDR3 sequence (DNA): TGCAGCGTTGCGGGGGTTGGAAACACCATATATTTT.

This clonotype was seen ten or more times. The chain has TRBV5-1 and TRBJ2-7, with unresolved D. Germline CDR1 reads SGHRS; CDR2 reads YFSETQ. The CDR3 runs 11 residues. Trimming shortened V by 7 bases and J by 3 bases, and 8 bases separated the two germline ends. The CDR3 DNA is TGCGCCAGCCCACCGAACTACGAGCAGTACTTC. Its translation: CASPPNYEQYF.

This clonotype was detected many times. The rearrangement links TRBV20-1 to TRBJ2-7; D unresolved. V lost 0 bases, J lost 4 bases, and 4 bases lay in between. The germline gives CDR1 DFQATT, CDR2 SNEGSKA (reference sequence). The CDR3 loop spans 11 amino acids. CDR3 bases: TGCAGTGCTAGAGATTCATACGAGCAGTACTTC. Translation: CSARDSYEQYF.

This clonotype has a count of ten or more. The chain combines TRBV19 with TRBJ1-1; no clear D gene. V shed 1 base and J shed 7 bases, with 7 bases lying between them. Germline V gene lookup returns CDR1 LNHDA and CDR2 SQIVND (reference sequence). The CDR3 has 12 residues. The CDR3 DNA reads TGTGCCAGTAGTATAGGGCGGATTGAAGCTTTCTTT. It translates to CASSIGRIEAFF.

This clonotype appeared many times. The chain uses TRBV7-2 and TRBJ1-2; 9 bases are a match to TRBD1. The CDR3 is 17 residues long. Germline trimming cut 4 bases from V and 4 bases from J; bases unmatched to any gene: 13. Germline V CDR1 and CDR2: SGHTA, FQGNSA. This chain's CDR3 is CASSSRTGVAQSYGYTF. CDR3 DNA: TGTGCCAGCAGCTCCCGGACAGGGGTGGCCCAAAGCTATGGCTACACCTTC.

In its sample, this clonotype was seen once. At one boundary the junction diverges from the germline segment, which might be a read error. V and J are TRBV12-3 or TRBV12-4 and TRBJ1-1; possibly TRBD1 for D (6 bases). The CDR3 length is 13 residues. In nucleotides, the CDR3 is TGTGCCAGCAGTTTAACAGGGAACACTGACGCTTTCTTT. This gives the protein CASSLTGNTDAFF.

This clonotype was detected many times. The J gene is TRBJ1-1, the V gene TRBV7-2, with D unresolved. V dropped 4 bases and J dropped 5 bases, with 11 bases sitting between them. Germline CDR1 and CDR2: SGHTA and FQGNSA. This CDR3 spans 13 amino acids. DNA for the CDR3: TGTGCCAGCAGCTCTCAGAAGGTGACTGAAGCTTTCTTT. It encodes CASSSQKVTEAFF. The whole variable domain, remainder taken from reference TRBV7-2 and TRBJ1-1, is GAGVSQSPSNKVTEKGKDVELRCDPISGHTALYWYRQSLGQGLEFLIYFQGNSAPDKSGLPSDRFSAERTGGSVSTLTIQRTQQEDSAVYLCASSSQKVTEAFFGQGTRLTVV.

This clonotype was seen at least ten times. J is TRBJ2-5 and V is TRBV12-3 or TRBV12-4, with D perhaps matching TRBD2 (5 bases). Trimming removed 2 bases from V and 1 base from J, with 11 bases in between. The CDR3 length is 15 residues. This chain's CDR3 is CASSLSSGFQETQYF. CDR3 in DNA: TGTGCCAGCAGTTTAAGCTCGGGGTTCCAAGAGACCCAGTACTTC.

This clonotype was found many times. The rearrangement joins TRBV5-6 to TRBJ2-7; tentative D call: TRBD1 (5 bases). V was pared by 0 bases and J by 3 bases, with 10 bases between. From germline, CDR1 is SGHDT and CDR2 YYEEEE. CDR3 size: 14 residues. CDR3 protein: CASSLAGPYYEQYF. CDR3 DNA: TGTGCCAGCAGCTTGGCAGGGCCCTACTACGAGCAGTACTTC.

This clonotype has a count of ten or more. This chain joins TRBV5-1 and TRBJ2-4, with TRBD2 matching 12 bases. CDR3 size: 16 residues. The trim removed 3 bases at V and 2 bases at J, leaving 3 bases unmatched. From germline, CDR1 is SGHRS and CDR2 YFSETQ. CDR3 sequence (DNA): TGCGCCAGCAGCTATACTAGCGGGAGGACCAAAAACATTCAGTACTTC. Residues: CASSYTSGRTKNIQYF.